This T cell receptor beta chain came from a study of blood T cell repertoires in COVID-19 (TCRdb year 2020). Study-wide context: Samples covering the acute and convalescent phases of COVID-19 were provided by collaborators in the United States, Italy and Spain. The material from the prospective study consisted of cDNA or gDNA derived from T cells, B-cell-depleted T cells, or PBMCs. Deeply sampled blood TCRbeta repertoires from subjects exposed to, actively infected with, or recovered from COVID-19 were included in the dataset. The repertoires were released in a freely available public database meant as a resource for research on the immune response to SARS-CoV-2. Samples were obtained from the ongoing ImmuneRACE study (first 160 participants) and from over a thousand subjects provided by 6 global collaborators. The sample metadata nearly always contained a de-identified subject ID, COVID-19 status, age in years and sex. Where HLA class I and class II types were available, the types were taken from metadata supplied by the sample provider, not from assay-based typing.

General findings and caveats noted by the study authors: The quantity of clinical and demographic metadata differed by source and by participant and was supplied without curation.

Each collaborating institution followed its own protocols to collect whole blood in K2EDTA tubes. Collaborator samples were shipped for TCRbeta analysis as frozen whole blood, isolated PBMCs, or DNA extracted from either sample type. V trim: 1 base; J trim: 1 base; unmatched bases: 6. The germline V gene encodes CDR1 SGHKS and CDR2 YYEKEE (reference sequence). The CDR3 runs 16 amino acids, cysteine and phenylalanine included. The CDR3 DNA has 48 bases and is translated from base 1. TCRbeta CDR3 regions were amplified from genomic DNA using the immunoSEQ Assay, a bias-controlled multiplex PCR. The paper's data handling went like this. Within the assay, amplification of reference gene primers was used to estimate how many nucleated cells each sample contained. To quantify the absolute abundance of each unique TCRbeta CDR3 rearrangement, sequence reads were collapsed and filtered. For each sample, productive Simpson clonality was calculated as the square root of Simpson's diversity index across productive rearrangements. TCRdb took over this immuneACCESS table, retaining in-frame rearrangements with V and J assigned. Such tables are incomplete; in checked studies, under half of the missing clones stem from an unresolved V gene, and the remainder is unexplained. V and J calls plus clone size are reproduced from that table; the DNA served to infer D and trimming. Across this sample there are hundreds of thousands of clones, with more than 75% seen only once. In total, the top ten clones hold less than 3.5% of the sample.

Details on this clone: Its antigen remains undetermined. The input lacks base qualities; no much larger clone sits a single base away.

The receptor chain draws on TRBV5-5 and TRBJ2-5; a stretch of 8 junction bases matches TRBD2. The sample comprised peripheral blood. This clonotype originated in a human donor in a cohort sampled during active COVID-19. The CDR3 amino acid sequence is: CASSLTRGGLQETQYF. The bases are TGTGCCAGCAGCTTGACTCGGGGGGGCCTCCAAGAGACCCAGTACTTC. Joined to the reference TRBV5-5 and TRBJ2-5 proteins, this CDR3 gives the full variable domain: DAGVTQSPTHLIKTRGQQVTLRCSPISGHKSVSWYQQVLGQGPQFIFQYYEKEERGRGNFPDRFSARQFPNYSSELNVNALLLGDSALYLCASSLTRGGLQETQYFGPGTRLLVL.